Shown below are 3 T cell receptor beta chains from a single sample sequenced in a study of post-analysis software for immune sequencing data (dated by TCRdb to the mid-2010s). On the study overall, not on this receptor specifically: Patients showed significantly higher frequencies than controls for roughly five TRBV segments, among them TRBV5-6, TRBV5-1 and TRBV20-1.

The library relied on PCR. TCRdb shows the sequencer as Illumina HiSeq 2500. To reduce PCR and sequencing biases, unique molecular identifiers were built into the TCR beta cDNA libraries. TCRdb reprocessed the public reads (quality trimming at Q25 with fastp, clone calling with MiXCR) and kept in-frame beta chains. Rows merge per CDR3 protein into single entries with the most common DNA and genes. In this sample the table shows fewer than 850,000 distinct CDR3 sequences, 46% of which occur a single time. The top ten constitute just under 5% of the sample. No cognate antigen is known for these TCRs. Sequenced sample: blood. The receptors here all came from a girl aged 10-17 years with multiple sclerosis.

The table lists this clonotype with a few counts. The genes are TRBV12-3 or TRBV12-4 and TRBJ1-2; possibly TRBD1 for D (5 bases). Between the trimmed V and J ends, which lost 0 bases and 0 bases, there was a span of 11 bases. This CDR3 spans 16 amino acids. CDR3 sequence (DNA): TGTGCCAGCAGTTTAGCACAGGTTACCTCTAACTATGGCTACACCTTC. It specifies CASSLAQVTSNYGYTF.

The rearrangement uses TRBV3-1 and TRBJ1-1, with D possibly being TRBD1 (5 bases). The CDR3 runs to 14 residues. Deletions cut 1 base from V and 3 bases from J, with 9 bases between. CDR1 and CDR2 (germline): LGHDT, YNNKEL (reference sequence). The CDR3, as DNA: TGTGCCAGCAGCCAAGGGGGACGAGACACTGAAGCTTTCTTT. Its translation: CASSQGGRDTEAFF.

The CDR3: CASSPSPGEGLVMQYF. CDR3 nucleotide sequence: TGTGCCAGCAGCCCCTCCCCGGGGGAAGGTCTGGTGATGCAGTACTTC. The V call is TRBV7-6, the J call TRBJ2-7; maybe TRBD2 (6 bases). The CDR3 is 16 amino acids. Germline V gives CDR1 SGHVS, CDR2 FNYEAQ. Trimming shortened V by 5 bases and J by 9 bases, and 26 bases separated the two germline ends.